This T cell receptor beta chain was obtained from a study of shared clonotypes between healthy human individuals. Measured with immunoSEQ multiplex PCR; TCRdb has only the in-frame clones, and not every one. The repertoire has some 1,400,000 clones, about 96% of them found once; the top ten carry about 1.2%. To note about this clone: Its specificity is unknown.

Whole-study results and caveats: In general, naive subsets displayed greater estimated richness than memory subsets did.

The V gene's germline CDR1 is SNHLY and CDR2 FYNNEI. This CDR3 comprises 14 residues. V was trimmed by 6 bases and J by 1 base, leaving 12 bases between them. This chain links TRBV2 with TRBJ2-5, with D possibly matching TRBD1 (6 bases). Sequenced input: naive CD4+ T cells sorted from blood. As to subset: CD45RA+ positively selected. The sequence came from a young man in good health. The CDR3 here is CASSVRTVQETQYF. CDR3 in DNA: TGTGCCAGCAGCGTTAGGACAGTCCAAGAGACCCAGTACTTC.